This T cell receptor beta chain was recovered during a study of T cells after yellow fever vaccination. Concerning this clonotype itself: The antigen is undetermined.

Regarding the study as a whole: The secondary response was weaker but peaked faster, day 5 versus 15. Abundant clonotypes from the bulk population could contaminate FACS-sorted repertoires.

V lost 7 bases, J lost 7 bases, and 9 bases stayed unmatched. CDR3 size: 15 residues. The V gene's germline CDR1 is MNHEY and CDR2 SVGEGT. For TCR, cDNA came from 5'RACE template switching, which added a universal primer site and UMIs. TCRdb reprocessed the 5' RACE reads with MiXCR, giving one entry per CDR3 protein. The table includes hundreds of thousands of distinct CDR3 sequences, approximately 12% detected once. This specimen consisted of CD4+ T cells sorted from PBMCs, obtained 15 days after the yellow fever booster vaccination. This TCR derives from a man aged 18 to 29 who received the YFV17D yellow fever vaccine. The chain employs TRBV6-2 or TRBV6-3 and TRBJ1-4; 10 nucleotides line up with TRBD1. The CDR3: CASNDRQGAGEKLFF. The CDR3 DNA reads TGTGCCAGCAACGATCGACAGGGGGCAGGTGAAAAACTGTTTTTT.